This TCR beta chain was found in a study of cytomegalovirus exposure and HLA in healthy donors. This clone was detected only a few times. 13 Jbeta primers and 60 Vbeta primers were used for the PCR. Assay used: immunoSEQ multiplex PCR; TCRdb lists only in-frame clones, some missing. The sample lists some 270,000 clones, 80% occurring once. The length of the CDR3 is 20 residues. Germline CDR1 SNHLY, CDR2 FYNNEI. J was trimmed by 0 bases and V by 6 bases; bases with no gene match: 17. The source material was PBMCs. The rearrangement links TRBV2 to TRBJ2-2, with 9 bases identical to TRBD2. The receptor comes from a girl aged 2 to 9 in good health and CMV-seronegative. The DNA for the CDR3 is TGTGCCAGCAGGAGGGTGGGGGGGACTAGCCTTTTCGCGAACACCGGGGAGCTGTTTTTT. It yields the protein CASRRVGGTSLFANTGELFF.